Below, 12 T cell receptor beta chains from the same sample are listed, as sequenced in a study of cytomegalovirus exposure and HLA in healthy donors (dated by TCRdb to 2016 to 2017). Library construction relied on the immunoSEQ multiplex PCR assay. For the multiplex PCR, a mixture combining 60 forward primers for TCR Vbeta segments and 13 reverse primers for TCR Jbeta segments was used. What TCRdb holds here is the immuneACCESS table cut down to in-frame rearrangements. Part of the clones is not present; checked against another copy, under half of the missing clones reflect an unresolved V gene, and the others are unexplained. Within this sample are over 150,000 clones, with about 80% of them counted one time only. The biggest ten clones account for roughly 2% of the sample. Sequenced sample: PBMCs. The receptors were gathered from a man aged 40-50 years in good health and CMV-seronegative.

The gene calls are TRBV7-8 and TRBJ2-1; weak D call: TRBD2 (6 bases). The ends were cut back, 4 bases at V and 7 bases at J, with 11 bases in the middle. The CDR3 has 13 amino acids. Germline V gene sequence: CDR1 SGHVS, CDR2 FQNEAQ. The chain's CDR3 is CASSSPGGNEQFF. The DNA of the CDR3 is TGTGCCAGCAGCTCACCTGGGGGGAATGAGCAGTTCTTC.

The DNA of the CDR3 is TGTGCCAGCAGTCGACAGGGTTACAATGAGCAGTTCTTC. This sequence encodes CASSRQGYNEQFF. The chain carries TRBV2 and TRBJ2-1, with 7 bases fitting TRBD1. Unmatched junction bases numbered 2, after V lost 5 bases and J lost 4 bases. This CDR3 comprises 13 residues. The germline V gene encodes CDR1 SNHLY and CDR2 FYNNEI.

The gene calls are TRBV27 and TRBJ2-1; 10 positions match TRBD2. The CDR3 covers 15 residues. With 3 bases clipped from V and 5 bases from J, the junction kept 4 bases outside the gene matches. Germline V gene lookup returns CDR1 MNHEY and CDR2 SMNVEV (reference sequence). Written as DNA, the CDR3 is TGTGCCAGCAGTTTCCTAGCGGGAGCCGACAATGAGCAGTTCTTC. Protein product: CASSFLAGADNEQFF.

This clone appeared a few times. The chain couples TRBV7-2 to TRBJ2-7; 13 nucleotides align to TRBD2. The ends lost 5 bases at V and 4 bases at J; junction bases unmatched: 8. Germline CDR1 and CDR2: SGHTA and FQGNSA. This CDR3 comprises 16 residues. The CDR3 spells CASSPYGTSGVYEQYF. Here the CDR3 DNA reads TGTGCCAGCAGCCCGTACGGGACTAGCGGGGTGTACGAGCAGTACTTC. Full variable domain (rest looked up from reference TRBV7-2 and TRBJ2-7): GAGVSQSPSNKVTEKGKDVELRCDPISGHTALYWYRQSLGQGLEFLIYFQGNSAPDKSGLPSDRFSAERTGGSVSTLTIQRTQQEDSAVYLCASSPYGTSGVYEQYFGPGTRLTVT.

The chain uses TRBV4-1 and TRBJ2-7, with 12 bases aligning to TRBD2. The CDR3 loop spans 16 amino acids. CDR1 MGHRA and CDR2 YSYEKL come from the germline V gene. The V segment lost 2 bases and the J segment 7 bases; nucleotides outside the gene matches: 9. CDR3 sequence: CASSQTLAGGLLEQYF. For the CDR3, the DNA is TGCGCCAGCAGCCAAACCCTAGCGGGAGGGCTCCTGGAGCAGTACTTC.

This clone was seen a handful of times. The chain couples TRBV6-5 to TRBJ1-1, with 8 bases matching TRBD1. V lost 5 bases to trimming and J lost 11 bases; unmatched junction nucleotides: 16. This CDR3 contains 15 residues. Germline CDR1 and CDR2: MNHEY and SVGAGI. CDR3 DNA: TGTGCCAGCAGTCGATCGACAGGGGTTGGGGTGAGGGCTTTCTTT. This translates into CASSRSTGVGVRAFF.

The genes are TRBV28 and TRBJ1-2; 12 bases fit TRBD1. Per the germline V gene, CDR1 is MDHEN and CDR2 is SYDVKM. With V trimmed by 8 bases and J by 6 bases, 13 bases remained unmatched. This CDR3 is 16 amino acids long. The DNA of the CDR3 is TGTGCCAGCGGAGGGACAGGGGGCCCCCAGTCAAATGGCTACACCTTC. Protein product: CASGGTGGPQSNGYTF.

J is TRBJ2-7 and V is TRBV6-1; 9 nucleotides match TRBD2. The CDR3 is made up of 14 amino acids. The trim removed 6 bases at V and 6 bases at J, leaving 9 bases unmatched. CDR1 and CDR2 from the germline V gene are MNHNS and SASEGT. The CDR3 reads CASSPSGKAGEQYF. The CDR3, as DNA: TGTGCCAGCAGCCCTAGCGGGAAGGCGGGCGAGCAGTACTTC.

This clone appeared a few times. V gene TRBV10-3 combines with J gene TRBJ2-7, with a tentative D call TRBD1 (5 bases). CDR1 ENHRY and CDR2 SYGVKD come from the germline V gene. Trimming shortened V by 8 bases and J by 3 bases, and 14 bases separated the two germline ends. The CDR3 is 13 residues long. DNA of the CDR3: TGTGCCATCGCCCAGGGATTAATCTACGAGCAGTACTTC. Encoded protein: CAIAQGLIYEQYF.

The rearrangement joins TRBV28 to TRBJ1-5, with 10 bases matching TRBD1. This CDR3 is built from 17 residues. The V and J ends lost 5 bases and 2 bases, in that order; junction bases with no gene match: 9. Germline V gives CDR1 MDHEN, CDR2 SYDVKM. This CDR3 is CASSPPPGTGGNQPQHF. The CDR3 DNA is TGTGCCAGCAGTCCTCCACCCGGGACAGGGGGCAATCAGCCCCAGCATTTT.

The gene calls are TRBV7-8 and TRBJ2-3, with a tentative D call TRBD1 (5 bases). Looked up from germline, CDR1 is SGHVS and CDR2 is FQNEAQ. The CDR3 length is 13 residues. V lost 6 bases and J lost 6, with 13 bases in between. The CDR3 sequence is CASRSNRRDTQYF. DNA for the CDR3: TGTGCCAGCAGATCGAACAGGCGTGATACGCAGTATTTT.

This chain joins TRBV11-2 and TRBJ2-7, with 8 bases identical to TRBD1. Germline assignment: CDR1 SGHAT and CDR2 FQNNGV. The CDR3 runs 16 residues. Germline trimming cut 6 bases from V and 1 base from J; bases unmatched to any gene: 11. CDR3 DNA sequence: TGTGCCAGCAGGCCAGGAACCGGGACAGGTTCCTACGAGCAGTACTTC. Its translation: CASRPGTGTGSYEQYF. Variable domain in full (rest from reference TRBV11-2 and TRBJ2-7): EAGVAQSPRYKIIEKRQSVAFWCNPISGHATLYWYQQILGQGPKLLIQFQNNGVVDDSQLPKDRFSAERLKGVDSTLKIQPAKLEDSAVYLCASRPGTGTGSYEQYFGPGTRLTVT.